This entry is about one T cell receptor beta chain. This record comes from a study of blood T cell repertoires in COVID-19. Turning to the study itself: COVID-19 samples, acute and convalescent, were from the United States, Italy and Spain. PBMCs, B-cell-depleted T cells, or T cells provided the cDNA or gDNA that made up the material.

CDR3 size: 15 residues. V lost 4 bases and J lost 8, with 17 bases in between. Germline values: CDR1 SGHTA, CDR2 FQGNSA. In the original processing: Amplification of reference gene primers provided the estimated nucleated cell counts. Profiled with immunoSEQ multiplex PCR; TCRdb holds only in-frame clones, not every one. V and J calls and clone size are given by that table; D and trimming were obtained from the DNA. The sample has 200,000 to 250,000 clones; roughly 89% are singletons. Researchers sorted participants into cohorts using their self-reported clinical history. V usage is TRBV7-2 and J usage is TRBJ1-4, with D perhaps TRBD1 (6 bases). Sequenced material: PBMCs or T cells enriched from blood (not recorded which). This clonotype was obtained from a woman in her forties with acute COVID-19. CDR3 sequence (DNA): TGTGCCAGCAGCTCGTACCGGGACACCCGCGAAAAACTGTTTTTT. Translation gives CASSSYRDTREKLFF.